Listed below are T cell receptor beta chains from one sample, sequenced in a study of T cells in Graves' hyperthyroidism and ophthalmopathy. TCRdb used MiXCR to reprocess the multiplex PCR reads, holding one entry per CDR3 protein. There are about 480,000 distinct CDR3 sequences in the sample; 20% to 25% occur only once, and 45% to 55% lies in the top ten. The sequenced sample consisted of blood. These receptors all stem from a woman in her 70s with Graves' ophthalmopathy. Both conserved end residues are part of each CDR3. The order of the fields is V gene, D gene, CDR3 protein. The D gene is left open where the match is weak.

V: TRBV11-2
D: .
CDR3: CASGRGLGTEAFF

V: TRBV7-3
D: .
CDR3: CASSLDRTMYGYTF

V: TRBV3-1
D: .
CDR3: CASSHGGVAKNIQYF

V: TRBV28
D: TRBD1
CDR3: CASSSQGVVYNEQFF

V: TRBV27
D: .
CDR3: CASSIAGYSNQPQHF

V: TRBV4-3
D: TRBD1
CDR3: CASSQAAGTGLFYGYTF

V: TRBV7-2
D: .
CDR3: CASSLAVSQTGELFF

V: TRBV6-1
D: TRBD1
CDR3: CASSRRDSRSGNTIYF

V: TRBV6-5
D: TRBD1
CDR3: CASSPGQGAVYGYTF

V: TRBV20-1
D: .
CDR3: CSARESRGRMFF

V: TRBV7-2
D: TRBD2
CDR3: CASSSLAGVPGELFF

V: TRBV4-3
D: .
CDR3: CASSHGIWQPQHF

V: TRBV7-2
D: .
CDR3: CASSRVVGAATNEKLFF

V: TRBV24-1
D: .
CDR3: CATSDLAPDTQYF

V: TRBV29-1
D: .
CDR3: CSVEQGRAAYF

V: TRBV19
D: TRBD2
CDR3: CASRSGRGFYNEQFF

V: TRBV10-3
D: .
CDR3: CAIQQGPGELFF

V: TRBV20-1
D: .
CDR3: CSARDVREGQPQHF

V: TRBV30
D: TRBD1
CDR3: CASTGAGYGYTF

V: TRBV19
D: .
CDR3: CASRLGQPNTEAFF

V: TRBV7-3
D: .
CDR3: CASSARGGDEAFF

V: TRBV6-1
D: TRBD1
CDR3: CASSKPGQGIAEAFF

V: TRBV28
D: TRBD1
CDR3: CASSTPGTGAYYEQYF

V: TRBV28
D: .
CDR3: CASSVGGKAIYEQYF

V: TRBV6-2/TRBV6-3
D: .
CDR3: CASSPPSSVILYEQYF

V: TRBV12-3/TRBV12-4
D: .
CDR3: CASSFDARRNNEQFF

V: TRBV7-2
D: .
CDR3: CASLGASLNTEAFF

V: TRBV12-5
D: .
CDR3: CASGGGVSYNEQFF

V: TRBV4-3
D: .
CDR3: CASSRGQRDQETQYF

V: TRBV5-5
D: .
CDR3: CASSLRDYPTWAEAFF

V: TRBV20-1
D: TRBD1
CDR3: CSAEPGQVLTDTQYF

V: TRBV4-1
D: TRBD2
CDR3: CASRPRSAAGVSGANVLTF

V: TRBV6-1
D: .
CDR3: CASSESLGAARGETQYF

V: TRBV13
D: TRBD2
CDR3: CASSAKSSGGSYEQYF

V: TRBV19
D: TRBD1
CDR3: CASSSIAPTGLRGYTF

V: TRBV24-1
D: .
CDR3: CATGVREWYNYEQYF

V: TRBV18
D: .
CDR3: CASSPPYRNYGYTF

V: TRBV30
D: TRBD2
CDR3: CAWSVPARESEQYF

V: TRBV5-1
D: .
CDR3: CASSKSVNEQFF

V: TRBV5-1
D: .
CDR3: CASSLERERQETQYF

V: TRBV11-2
D: TRBD2
CDR3: CASSLIRSGTDTQYF

V: TRBV27
D: .
CDR3: CASSPRTEQYEQYF

V: TRBV3-1
D: TRBD2
CDR3: CASRPLAGGLDEQFF

V: TRBV24-1
D: TRBD2
CDR3: CATSDLKTSGGDTQYF

V: TRBV27
D: TRBD2
CDR3: CASSPYRGRDYNEQFF

V: TRBV28
D: TRBD1
CDR3: CARSQGGGGNTEAFF

V: TRBV12-3/TRBV12-4
D: .
CDR3: CASSSDSKNIQYF

V: TRBV20-1
D: TRBD1
CDR3: CSAREPGGTQYF

V: TRBV28
D: TRBD2
CDR3: CASSFGGGLAGRASTDTQYF

V: TRBV10-3
D: .
CDR3: CATGRLKQETQYF

V: TRBV7-9
D: .
CDR3: CASSLVSAQETQYF

V: TRBV2
D: .
CDR3: CASNSGRRGWNEKLFF

V: TRBV27
D: .
CDR3: CASSLYAGVYNEQFF

V: TRBV5-1
D: TRBD1
CDR3: CASSLFWTGGSYTF

V: TRBV6-1
D: .
CDR3: CASSQREAKNIQYF

V: TRBV6-2/TRBV6-3
D: .
CDR3: CASSYPRERYEQYF

V: TRBV6-1
D: TRBD1
CDR3: CASSLRDRAGYTF

V: TRBV12-3/TRBV12-4
D: .
CDR3: CASSLGPGYYEQYF